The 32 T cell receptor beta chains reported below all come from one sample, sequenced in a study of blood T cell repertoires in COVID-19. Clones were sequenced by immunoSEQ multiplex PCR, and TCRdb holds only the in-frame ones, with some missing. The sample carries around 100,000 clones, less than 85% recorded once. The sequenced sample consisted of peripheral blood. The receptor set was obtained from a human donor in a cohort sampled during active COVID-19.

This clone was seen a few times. The CDR3 nucleotides are TGCGCCAGCAGCTTGGGATGGCAGGAGGACACTGAAGCTTTCTTT. Translated: CASSLGWQEDTEAFF. This chain connects TRBV5-1 to TRBJ1-1; D ambiguous. Per the germline V gene, CDR1 is SGHRS and CDR2 is YFSETQ. V lost 0 bases, J lost 3 bases, and 12 bases lay in between. This CDR3 comprises 15 residues.

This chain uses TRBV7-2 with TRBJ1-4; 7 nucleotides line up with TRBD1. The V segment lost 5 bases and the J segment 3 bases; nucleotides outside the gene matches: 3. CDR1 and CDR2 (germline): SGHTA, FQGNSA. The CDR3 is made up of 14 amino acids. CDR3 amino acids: CASSQTGPNEKLFF. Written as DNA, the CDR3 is TGTGCCAGCAGCCAGACAGGGCCTAATGAAAAACTGTTTTTT.

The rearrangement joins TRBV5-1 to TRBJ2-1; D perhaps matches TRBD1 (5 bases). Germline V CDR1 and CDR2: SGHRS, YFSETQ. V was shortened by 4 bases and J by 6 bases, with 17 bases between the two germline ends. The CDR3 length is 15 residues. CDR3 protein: CASSIWTSPRNEQFF. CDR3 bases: TGCGCCAGCAGCATCTGGACAAGCCCCCGCAATGAGCAGTTCTTC.

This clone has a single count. The CDR3 bases are TGTGCCAGCAGTCAGACAGGGGTCGATGGCTACACCTTC. Translated, it gives CASSQTGVDGYTF. The chain carries TRBV28 and TRBJ1-2; TRBD1 matches 8 bases. V lost 5 bases to trimming and J lost 6 bases; unmatched junction nucleotides: 5. Germline V gene sequence: CDR1 MDHEN, CDR2 SYDVKM. This CDR3 is built from 13 residues.

Written as DNA, the CDR3 is TGTGCCAGTAGTATGTATTCGATGGCAGGGGCTAATGAAAAACTGTTTTTT. Translation gives CASSMYSMAGANEKLFF. V usage is TRBV19 and J usage is TRBJ1-4, with D maybe TRBD1 (6 bases). V dropped 3 bases and J dropped 3 bases, with 17 bases sitting between them. The CDR3 spans 17 residues. In germline, CDR1 is LNHDA, CDR2 SQIVND (reference sequence).

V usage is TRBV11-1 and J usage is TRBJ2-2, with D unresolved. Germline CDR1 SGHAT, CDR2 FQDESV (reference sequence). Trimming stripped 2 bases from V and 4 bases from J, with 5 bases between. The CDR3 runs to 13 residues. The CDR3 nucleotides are TGTGCCAGCAGCTTATCTCTCACCGGGGAGCTGTTTTTT. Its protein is CASSLSLTGELFF.

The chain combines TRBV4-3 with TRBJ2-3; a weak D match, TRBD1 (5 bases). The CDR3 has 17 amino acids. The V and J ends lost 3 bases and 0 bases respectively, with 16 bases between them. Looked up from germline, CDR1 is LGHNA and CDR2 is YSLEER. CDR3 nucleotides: TGCGCCAGCAGCCAGATACAGGCGCCCCTTAGCACAGATACGCAGTATTTT. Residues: CASSQIQAPLSTDTQYF.

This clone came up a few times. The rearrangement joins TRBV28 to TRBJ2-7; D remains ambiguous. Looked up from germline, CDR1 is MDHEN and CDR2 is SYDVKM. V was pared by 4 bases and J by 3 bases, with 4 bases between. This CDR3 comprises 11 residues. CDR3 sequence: CASSSHYEQYF. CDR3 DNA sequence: TGTGCCAGCAGTTCCCACTACGAGCAGTACTTC.

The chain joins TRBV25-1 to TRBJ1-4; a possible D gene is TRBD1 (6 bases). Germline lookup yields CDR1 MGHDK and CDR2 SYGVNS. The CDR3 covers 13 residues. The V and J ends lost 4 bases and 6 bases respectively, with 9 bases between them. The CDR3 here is CASSVQGYEKLFF. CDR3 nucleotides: TGTGCCAGCAGTGTGCAGGGGTATGAAAAACTGTTTTTT.

CDR3: CASSQAQSGNYGYTF. The DNA of the CDR3 is TGCGCCAGCAGCCAAGCTCAGAGCGGTAACTATGGCTACACCTTC. V and J are TRBV4-1 and TRBJ1-2; D call uncertain. With 1 base removed from V and 1 base from J, the gap between germline ends came to 10 bases. In germline, CDR1 is MGHRA, CDR2 YSYEKL. The CDR3 spans 15 residues.

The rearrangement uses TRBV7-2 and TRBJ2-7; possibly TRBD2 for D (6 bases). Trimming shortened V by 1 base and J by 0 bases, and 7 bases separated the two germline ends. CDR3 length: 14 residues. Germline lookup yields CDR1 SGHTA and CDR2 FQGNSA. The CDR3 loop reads CASSLGRGSYEQYF. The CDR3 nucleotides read TGTGCCAGCAGCTTAGGGCGGGGCTCCTACGAGCAGTACTTC.

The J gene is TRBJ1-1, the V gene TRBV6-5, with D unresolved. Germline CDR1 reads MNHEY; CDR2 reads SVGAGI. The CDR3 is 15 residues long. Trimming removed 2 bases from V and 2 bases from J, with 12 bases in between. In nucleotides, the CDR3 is TGTGCCAGCAGTTACAGCGTCCGGGGTAACACTGAAGCTTTCTTT. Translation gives CASSYSVRGNTEAFF.

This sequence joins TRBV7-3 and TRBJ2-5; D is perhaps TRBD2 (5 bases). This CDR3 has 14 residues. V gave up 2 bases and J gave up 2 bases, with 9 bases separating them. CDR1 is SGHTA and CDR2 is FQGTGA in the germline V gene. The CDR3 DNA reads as TGTGCCAGCAGCTTAGAGGGTGGGCAAGAGACCCAGTACTTC. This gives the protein CASSLEGGQETQYF.

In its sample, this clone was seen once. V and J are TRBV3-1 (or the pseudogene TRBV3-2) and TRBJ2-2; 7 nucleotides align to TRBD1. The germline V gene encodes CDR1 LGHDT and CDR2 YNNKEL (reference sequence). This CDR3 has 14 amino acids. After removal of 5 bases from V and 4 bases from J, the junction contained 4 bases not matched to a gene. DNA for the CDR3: TGTGCCAGCAGCGCAACAGGGGTCACCGGGGAGCTGTTTTTT. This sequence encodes CASSATGVTGELFF.

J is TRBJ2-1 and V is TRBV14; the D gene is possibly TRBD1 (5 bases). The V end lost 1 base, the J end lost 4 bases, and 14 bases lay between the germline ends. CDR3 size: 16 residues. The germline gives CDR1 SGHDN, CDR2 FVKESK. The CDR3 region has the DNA TGTGCCAGCAGCCAAGTAAGGGGTGGTGTTTACAATGAGCAGTTCTTC. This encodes CASSQVRGGVYNEQFF.

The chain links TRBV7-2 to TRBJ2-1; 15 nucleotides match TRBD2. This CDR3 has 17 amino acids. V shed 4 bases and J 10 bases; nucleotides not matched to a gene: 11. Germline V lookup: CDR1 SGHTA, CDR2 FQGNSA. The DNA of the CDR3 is TGTGCCAGCAGCTCGAGGGGACTAGCGGGGGGATCTTTGGAGCAGTTCTTC. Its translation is CASSSRGLAGGSLEQFF. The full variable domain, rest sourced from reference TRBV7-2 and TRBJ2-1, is GAGVSQSPSNKVTEKGKDVELRCDPISGHTALYWYRQSLGQGLEFLIYFQGNSAPDKSGLPSDRFSAERTGGSVSTLTIQRTQQEDSAVYLCASSSRGLAGGSLEQFFGPGTRLTVL.

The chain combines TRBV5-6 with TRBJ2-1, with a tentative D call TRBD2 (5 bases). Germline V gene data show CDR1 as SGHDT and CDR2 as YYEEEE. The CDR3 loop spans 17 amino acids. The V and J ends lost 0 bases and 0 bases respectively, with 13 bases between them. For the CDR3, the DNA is TGTGCCAGCAGCTTGGTAACCGGACTGCCCTCCTACAATGAGCAGTTCTTC. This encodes CASSLVTGLPSYNEQFF.

The CDR3 nucleotides read TGCGCCAGCAGCTTGGCCCTAGCGGGGGCAAACACAGATACGCAGTATTTT. As protein: CASSLALAGANTDTQYF. This rearrangement joins TRBV5-1 to TRBJ2-3; 10 bases map to TRBD2. Per germline, CDR1 SGHRS and CDR2 YFSETQ. This CDR3 has 17 residues. V shed 0 bases and J 2 bases; nucleotides not matched to a gene: 6. The variable domain in full, completed from reference TRBV5-1 and TRBJ2-3, reads KAGVTQTPRYLIKTRGQQVTLSCSPISGHRSVSWYQQTPGQGLQFLFEYFSETQRNKGNFPGRFSGRQFSNSRSEMNVSTLELGDSALYLCASSLALAGANTDTQYFGPGTRLTVL.

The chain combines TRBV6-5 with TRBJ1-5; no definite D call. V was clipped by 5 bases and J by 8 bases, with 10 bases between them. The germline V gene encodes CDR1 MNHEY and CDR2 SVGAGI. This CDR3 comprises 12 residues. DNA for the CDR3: TGTGCCAGCAGTATATTGACTGAGCCCCAGCATTTT. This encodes CASSILTEPQHF.

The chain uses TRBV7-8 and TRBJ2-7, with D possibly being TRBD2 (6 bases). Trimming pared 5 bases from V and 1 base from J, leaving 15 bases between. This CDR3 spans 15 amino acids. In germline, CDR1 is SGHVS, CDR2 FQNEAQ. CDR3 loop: CASSPRLGRSYEQYF. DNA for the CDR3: TGTGCCAGCAGCCCCCGACTAGGCCGTTCCTACGAGCAGTACTTC. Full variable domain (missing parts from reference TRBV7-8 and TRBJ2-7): GAGVSQSPRYKVAKRGQDVALRCDPISGHVSLFWYQQALGQGPEFLTYFQNEAQLDKSGLPSDRFFAERPEGSVSTLKIQRTQQEDSAVYLCASSPRLGRSYEQYFGPGTRLTVT.

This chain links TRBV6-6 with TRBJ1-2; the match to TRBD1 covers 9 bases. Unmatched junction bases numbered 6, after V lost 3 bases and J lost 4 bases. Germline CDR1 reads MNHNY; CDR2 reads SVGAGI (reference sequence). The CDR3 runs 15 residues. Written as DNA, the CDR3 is TGTGCCAGCAGTTATCGGACAGGGGAGGCCTATGGCTACACCTTC. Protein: CASSYRTGEAYGYTF.

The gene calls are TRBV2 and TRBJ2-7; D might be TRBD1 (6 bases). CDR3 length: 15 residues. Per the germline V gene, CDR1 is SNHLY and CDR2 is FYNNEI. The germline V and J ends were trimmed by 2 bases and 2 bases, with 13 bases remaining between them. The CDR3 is CASSESGTPAYEQYF. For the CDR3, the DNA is TGTGCCAGCAGTGAAAGTGGGACACCGGCCTACGAGCAGTACTTC.

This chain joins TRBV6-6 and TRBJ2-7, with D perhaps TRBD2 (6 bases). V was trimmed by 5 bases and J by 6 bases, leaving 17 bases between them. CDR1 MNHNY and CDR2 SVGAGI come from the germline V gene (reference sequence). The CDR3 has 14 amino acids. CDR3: CASSRDSLAGEQYF. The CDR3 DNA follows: TGTGCCAGCAGTCGGGACTCTCTCGCGGGCGAGCAGTACTTC.

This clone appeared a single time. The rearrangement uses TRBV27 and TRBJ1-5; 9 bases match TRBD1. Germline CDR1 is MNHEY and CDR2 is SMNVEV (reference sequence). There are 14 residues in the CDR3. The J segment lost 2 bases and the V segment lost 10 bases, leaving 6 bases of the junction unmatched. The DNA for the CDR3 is TGTGCCACCCGGGGACAGGGACGCAATCAGCCCCAGCATTTT. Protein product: CATRGQGRNQPQHF.

In DNA, the CDR3 is TGTGCCAGCAGACCCGGGGACAGGCAGTATGGCTACACCTTC. The encoded protein is CASRPGDRQYGYTF. J is TRBJ1-2 and V is TRBV27, with 8 nucleotides matching TRBD1. CDR3 length equals 14 residues. With V trimmed by 6 bases and J by 5 bases, 8 bases remained unmatched. CDR1 and CDR2 (germline): MNHEY, SMNVEV (reference sequence).

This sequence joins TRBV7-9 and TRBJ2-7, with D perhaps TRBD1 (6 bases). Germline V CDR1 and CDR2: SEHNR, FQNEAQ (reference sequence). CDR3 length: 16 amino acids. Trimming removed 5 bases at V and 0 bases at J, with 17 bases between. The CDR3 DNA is TGTGCCAGCAGCCCCCGGACAGACCGTCTCTCCTACGAGCAGTACTTC. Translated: CASSPRTDRLSYEQYF.

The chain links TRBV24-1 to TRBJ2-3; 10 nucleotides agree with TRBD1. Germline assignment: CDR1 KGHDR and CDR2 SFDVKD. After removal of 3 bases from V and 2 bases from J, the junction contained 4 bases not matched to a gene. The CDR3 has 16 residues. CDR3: CATSDVGQGNTDTQYF. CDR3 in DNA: TGTGCCACCAGTGATGTGGGACAGGGGAACACAGATACGCAGTATTTT.

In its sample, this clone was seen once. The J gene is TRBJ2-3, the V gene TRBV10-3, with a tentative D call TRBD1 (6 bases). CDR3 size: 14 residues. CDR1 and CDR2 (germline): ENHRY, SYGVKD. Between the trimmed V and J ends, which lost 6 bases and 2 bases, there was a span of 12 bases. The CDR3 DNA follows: TGTGCCATCAGCCAAGACAGGTCCACAGATACGCAGTATTTT. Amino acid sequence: CAISQDRSTDTQYF.

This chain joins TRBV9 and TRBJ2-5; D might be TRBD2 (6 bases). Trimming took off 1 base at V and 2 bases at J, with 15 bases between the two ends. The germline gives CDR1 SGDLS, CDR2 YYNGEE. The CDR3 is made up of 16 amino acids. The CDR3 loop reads CASSVTAGSVQETQYF. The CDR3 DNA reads TGTGCCAGCAGCGTAACGGCGGGGAGTGTTCAAGAGACCCAGTACTTC.

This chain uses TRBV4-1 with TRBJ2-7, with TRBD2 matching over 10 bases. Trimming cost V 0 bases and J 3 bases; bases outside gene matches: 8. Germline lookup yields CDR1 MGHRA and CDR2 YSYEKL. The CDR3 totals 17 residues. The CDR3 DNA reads TGCGCCAGCAGCCAAGAATGGGCTAGCGGGAGATTCTACGAGCAGTACTTC. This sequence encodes CASSQEWASGRFYEQYF.

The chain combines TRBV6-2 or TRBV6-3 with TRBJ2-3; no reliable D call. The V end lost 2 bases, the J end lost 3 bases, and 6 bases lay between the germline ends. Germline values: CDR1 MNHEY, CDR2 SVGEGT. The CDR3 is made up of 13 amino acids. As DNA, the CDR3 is TGTGCCAGCAGTTACCCTCGTACAGATACGCAGTATTTT. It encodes CASSYPRTDTQYF.

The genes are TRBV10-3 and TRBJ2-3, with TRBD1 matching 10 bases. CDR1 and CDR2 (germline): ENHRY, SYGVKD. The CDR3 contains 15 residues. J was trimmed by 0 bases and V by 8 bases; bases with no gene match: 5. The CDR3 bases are TGTGCCATCCACCGGGGACAGGGGAGCACAGATACGCAGTATTTT. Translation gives CAIHRGQGSTDTQYF.